The entry that follows covers one T cell receptor (beta chain) sequence. This specimen comes from a study of T-cell memory formation after mild COVID-19. The V gene's germline CDR1 is SGHDT and CDR2 YYEEEE. This CDR3 comprises 16 residues. Trimming removed 0 bases from V and 2 bases from J, with 12 bases in between. TCRdb called the 5' RACE reads again in MiXCR, with one record for every CDR3 protein. The sample has about 180,000 distinct CDR3 sequences, roughly 18% seen once. The sequence was collected from a man younger than 30 who had mild COVID-19 (a few samples of this study predate the infection). Cell type and time point are not known. The chain is built from TRBV5-6 and TRBJ1-5; a possible D gene is TRBD1 (6 bases). Sequencing was done on a sample of PBMCs or a T cell subset sorted from them (not recorded which). The CDR3 nucleotides read TGTGCCAGCAGCTTGGGTACAGGGATGGGCAATCAGCCCCAGCATTTT. Amino acids: CASSLGTGMGNQPQHF. The whole variable domain, filled in from reference TRBV5-6 and TRBJ1-5, reads DAGVTQSPTHLIKTRGQQVTLRCSPKSGHDTVSWYQQALGQGPQFIFQYYEEEERQRGNFPDRFSGHQFPNYSSELNVNALLLGDSALYLCASSLGTGMGNQPQHFGDGTRLSIL.